This T cell receptor (beta chain) was documented in a study of identical twins. This clonotype was picked up a small number of times. It was template switching that added a universal primer site, and there were unique molecular identifiers on the cDNA. One entry per CDR3 protein, called by TCRdb with MiXCR from the 5' RACE reads. Of around 500,000 distinct CDR3 sequences in the sample, 14% were seen once. The length of the CDR3 is 16 residues. Germline assignment: CDR1 DFQATT and CDR2 SNEGSKA (reference sequence). V lost 5 bases, J lost 5 bases, and 25 bases lay in between. The same specimen was also included in a second study, on yellow fever vaccine responses in identical twins.

V and J are TRBV20-1 and TRBJ2-7; a weak D match, TRBD2 (6 bases). The sample consisted of CD4+ T cells sorted from blood. The clonotype comes from a woman under 30 in good health. CDR3 region: CSALVGGQRYLNEQYF. CDR3 bases: TGCAGTGCTCTGGTGGGAGGTCAGCGGTACTTGAACGAGCAGTACTTC.